This is a list of T cell receptor beta chains from one sample in a study of control samples from healthy donors and cancer patients. TCRdb's table, derived via immunoSEQ multiplex PCR, lists solely in-frame clones and lacks some. The table lists more than 95,000 clones, around 87% of them singletons. The sample taken for sequencing was blood. These receptors all stem from a man aged 55 to 69 in good health. The CDR3 runs from the conserved cysteine through the conserved F or W. The D gene is left open where the match is weak. Expanded clones are given a class, and other clones once, few, many or no size at all.

J gene,V gene,clone size,D gene,CDR3 length,CDR3 protein,CDR3 DNA
TRBJ2-2,TRBV5-1,.,TRBD2,15,CASSRLAGDTGELFF,TGCGCCAGCAGTAGACTAGCGGGTGACACCGGGGAGCTGTTTTTT
TRBJ1-3,TRBV27,.,.,15,CASSRGPTSGNTIYF,TGTGCCAGCAGCAGGGGACCGACCTCTGGAAACACCATATATTTT
TRBJ1-2,TRBV30,.,TRBD1,14,CAWRLTGRLSGYTF,TGTGCCTGGAGGTTGACAGGGCGCTTGAGTGGCTACACCTTC
TRBJ1-5,TRBV7-3,.,.,15,CASSLAGDSNQPQHF,TGTGCCAGCAGCTTAGCAGGGGATAGCAATCAGCCCCAGCATTTT
TRBJ2-1,TRBV12-5,.,TRBD1,18,CASGLAIRPGQGWNEQFF,TGTGCTAGTGGTTTGGCGATCCGACCGGGACAGGGATGGAATGAGCAGTTCTTC
TRBJ2-6,TRBV10-2,.,.,14,CASSSPTGANVLTF,TGCGCCAGCAGTAGCCCAACTGGGGCCAACGTCCTGACTTTC
TRBJ2-7,TRBV6-5,.,TRBD1,14,CASSYRDRAYEQYF,TGTGCCAGCAGCTACCGGGACAGGGCCTACGAGCAGTACTTC
TRBJ1-1,TRBV30,.,TRBD1,15,CAWRETGLGDTEAFF,TGTGCCTGGAGGGAGACAGGGTTGGGGGACACTGAAGCTTTCTTT
TRBJ2-1,TRBV18,.,TRBD1,14,CASSIGTDGNEQFF,TGTGCCAGCTCAATCGGGACAGACGGCAATGAGCAGTTCTTC
TRBJ2-3,TRBV5-1,.,TRBD2,16,CASSLAASGGAGTQYF,TGCGCCAGCAGCTTGGCGGCTAGCGGGGGGGCCGGTACGCAGTATTTT
TRBJ1-3,TRBV5-1,.,.,15,CASSLEGGSGNTIYF,TGCGCCAGCAGCTTGGAGGGGGGCTCTGGAAACACCATATATTTT
TRBJ2-2,TRBV3-1/TRBV3-2,.,.,16,CASSQGPILNTGELFF,TGTGCCAGCAGCCAGGGGCCGATACTGAACACCGGGGAGCTGTTTTTT
TRBJ2-3,TRBV3-1/TRBV3-2,once,.,16,CASRLNRGAGTDTQYF,TGTGCCAGCAGACTTAATCGGGGGGCGGGCACAGATACGCAGTATTTT
TRBJ2-1,TRBV3-1/TRBV3-2,.,.,14,CASSQAGEGGEQFF,TGTGCCAGCAGCCAAGCCGGCGAGGGGGGTGAGCAGTTCTTC
TRBJ2-7,TRBV7-9,.,.,14,CASSLFDSSGEQYF,TGTGCCAGCAGCTTATTCGACAGTTCGGGCGAGCAGTACTTC
TRBJ1-1,TRBV27,.,.,15,CASSPSTLSNTEAFF,TGTGCCAGCAGTCCCTCCACCCTCTCGAACACTGAAGCTTTCTTT
TRBJ2-1,TRBV6-4,many,TRBD2,15,CASSTSGGSYNEQFF,TGTGCCAGCAGTACTAGCGGCGGCTCCTACAATGAGCAGTTCTTC
TRBJ1-2,TRBV19,.,TRBD1,15,CASNSGQGTLYGYTF,TGTGCCAGTAATTCTGGACAGGGAACTCTCTATGGCTACACCTTC
TRBJ1-2,TRBV29-1,.,TRBD1,14,CSVETGGTNYGYTF,TGCAGCGTTGAGACAGGGGGAACCAACTATGGCTACACCTTC
TRBJ1-1,TRBV9,once,.,15,CASSVGGGRGTEAFF,TGTGCCAGCAGCGTCGGGGGAGGGAGGGGCACTGAAGCTTTCTTT
TRBJ1-5,TRBV5-4,.,.,15,CASSLGGIANQPQHF,TGTGCCAGCAGCTTGGGGGGGATCGCCAATCAGCCCCAGCATTTT
TRBJ1-4,TRBV7-9,.,TRBD1,15,CASSPRTGGGEKLFF,TGTGCCAGCAGCCCGAGGACAGGGGGCGGCGAAAAACTGTTTTTT
TRBJ1-2,TRBV7-3,.,TRBD1,13,CASSLGTGIGYTF,TGTGCCAGCAGCTTAGGGACAGGGATCGGCTACACCTTC
TRBJ1-1,TRBV27,.,TRBD1,13,CASRSWTGLSAFF,TGTGCCAGCCGTTCCTGGACAGGTCTTTCCGCTTTCTTT
TRBJ1-5,TRBV28,.,TRBD1,16,CASSPRDRGGNQPQHF,TGTGCCAGCAGTCCACGGGACAGGGGAGGCAATCAGCCCCAGCATTTT
TRBJ1-2,TRBV6-1,.,.,16,CASSERGTGAGYGYTF,TGTGCCAGCAGTGAACGAGGAACGGGGGCCGGCTATGGCTACACCTTC
TRBJ2-7,TRBV9,.,TRBD1,15,CASSVESGGWYEQYF,TGTGCCAGCAGCGTAGAGTCAGGGGGTTGGTACGAGCAGTACTTC
TRBJ2-7,TRBV5-1,.,.,14,CASSLVVDSYEQYF,TGCGCCAGCAGCTTGGTCGTAGACTCCTACGAGCAGTACTTC
TRBJ1-1,TRBV6-5,.,.,14,CASRKGGPNTEAFF,TGTGCCAGCAGAAAGGGGGGGCCAAACACTGAAGCTTTCTTT
TRBJ1-1,TRBV7-2,few,.,16,CASSLEGGVRGTEAFF,TGTGCCAGCAGCTTAGAAGGTGGGGTAAGAGGGACTGAAGCTTTCTTT
TRBJ1-5,TRBV7-2,.,TRBD1,16,CASSLGETGLGQPQHF,TGTGCCAGCAGCTTAGGAGAGACAGGGTTGGGTCAGCCCCAGCATTTT
TRBJ1-1,TRBV19,.,.,15,CASSISAATNTEAFF,TGTGCCAGTAGTATATCGGCAGCTACGAACACTGAAGCTTTCTTT
TRBJ1-2,TRBV5-1,.,.,13,CASSLVVGYGYTF,TGCGCCAGCAGCTTGGTCGTGGGCTATGGCTACACCTTC
TRBJ1-1,TRBV7-9,few,TRBD1,12,CASSLPTGEAFF,TGTGCCAGCAGCTTACCGACAGGGGAAGCTTTCTTT
TRBJ1-5,TRBV18,once,.,13,CASSRGGNQPQHF,TGTGCCAGCTCGCGGGGTGGCAATCAGCCCCAGCATTTT
TRBJ2-2,TRBV4-1,.,TRBD2,15,CASSQTSGGTGELFF,TGCGCCAGCAGCCAAACCAGCGGGGGAACCGGGGAGCTGTTTTTT
TRBJ1-2,TRBV28,.,TRBD1,14,CASRGGQGEYGYTF,TGTGCCAGCAGGGGCGGACAGGGGGAATATGGCTACACCTTC
TRBJ1-4,TRBV5-1,.,.,15,CASSPGTTGGEKLFF,TGCGCCAGCAGCCCGGGGACGACGGGGGGAGAAAAACTGTTTTTT
TRBJ2-2,TRBV7-6,.,TRBD2,16,CASSLVGLGSAGELFF,TGTGCCAGCAGCTTAGTCGGACTAGGATCGGCCGGGGAGCTGTTTTTT
TRBJ1-2,TRBV19,.,TRBD1,14,CASSNRGGSTGYTF,TGTGCCAGTAGTAACAGGGGTGGGTCTACTGGCTACACCTTC
TRBJ1-1,TRBV29-1,.,.,14,CSVELIQGRLEAFF,TGCAGCGTTGAATTGATACAGGGTAGGTTGGAAGCTTTCTTT
TRBJ1-1,TRBV9,.,.,15,CASSPLPGVGTEAFF,TGTGCCAGCAGCCCACTCCCTGGGGTAGGGACTGAAGCTTTCTTT
TRBJ1-5,TRBV4-3,few,.,16,CASSQEITGSKRPQHF,TGCGCCAGCAGCCAGGAAATTACAGGGTCCAAGAGACCCCAGCATTTT
TRBJ2-3,TRBV5-4,.,.,13,CASSLGGVDTQYF,TGTGCCAGCAGCCTGGGGGGTGTAGATACGCAGTATTTT
TRBJ1-6,TRBV21-1,.,.,18,CASSGPCRGPGLNSPLHF,TGTGCCAGCAGCGGGCCATGCCGGGGGCCGGGGCTTAATTCACCCCTCCACTTT
TRBJ1-1,TRBV7-9,few,TRBD1,15,CASSLPKGAETEAFF,TGTGCCAGCAGCTTACCAAAGGGGGCTGAGACTGAAGCTTTCTTT
TRBJ1-5,TRBV27,.,TRBD1,17,CASSLVGDRLSNQPQHF,TGTGCCAGCAGTTTAGTAGGGGACAGATTAAGCAATCAGCCCCAGCATTTT
TRBJ2-1,TRBV7-3,once,.,14,CASSSSALGNEQFF,TGTGCCAGCAGCTCGTCGGCATTAGGGAATGAGCAGTTCTTC
TRBJ1-4,TRBV28,.,.,15,CASSSNGGLGEKLFF,TGTGCCAGCAGTTCCAACGGGGGGCTCGGTGAAAAACTGTTTTTT
TRBJ2-5,TRBV7-9,.,.,15,CASSFATGTQETQYF,TGTGCCAGCAGCTTTGCTACAGGTACACAAGAGACCCAGTACTTC
TRBJ1-5,TRBV2,.,.,15,CASRTTGTSNQPQHF,TGTGCCAGCAGGACCACAGGGACGAGCAATCAGCCCCAGCATTTT
TRBJ2-5,TRBV28,.,TRBD1,12,CASSNRGETQYF,TGTGCCAGCAGTAACAGGGGAGAGACCCAGTACTTC
TRBJ1-3,TRBV7-2,.,.,16,CASSLGMSGLGNTIYF,TGTGCCAGCAGCTTAGGGATGAGCGGTCTTGGAAACACCATATATTTT